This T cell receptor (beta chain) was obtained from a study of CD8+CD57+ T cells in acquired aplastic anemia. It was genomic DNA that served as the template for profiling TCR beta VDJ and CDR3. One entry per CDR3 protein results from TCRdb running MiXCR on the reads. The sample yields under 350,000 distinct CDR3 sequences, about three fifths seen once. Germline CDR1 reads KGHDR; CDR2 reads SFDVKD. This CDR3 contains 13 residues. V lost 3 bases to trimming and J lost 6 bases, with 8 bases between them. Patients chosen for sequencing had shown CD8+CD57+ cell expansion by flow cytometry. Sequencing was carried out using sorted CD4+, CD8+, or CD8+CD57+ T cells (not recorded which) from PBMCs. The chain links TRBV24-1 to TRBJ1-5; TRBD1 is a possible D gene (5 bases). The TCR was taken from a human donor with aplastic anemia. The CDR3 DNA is TGTGCCACCAGTGATCGCACAGGTCAGCCCCAGCATTTT. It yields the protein CATSDRTGQPQHF.